The 7 T cell receptor beta chains in this list originate from one sample, sequenced in a study of cytomegalovirus exposure and HLA in healthy donors. Sequencing used immunoSEQ multiplex PCR; TCRdb keeps in-frame clones, though not all of them. The repertoire consists of fewer than 85,000 clones, with roughly 90% occurring once and the leading ten covering 3% to 4%. The sample consisted of PBMCs. The source of these receptors is a woman between 18 and 29 years old in good health and CMV-seropositive.

V is TRBV4-1 and J is TRBJ1-5; the D gene is possibly TRBD1 (6 bases). The germline gives CDR1 MGHRA, CDR2 YSYEKL. V lost 0 bases, J lost 0 bases, and 12 bases lay in between. This CDR3 region has 17 residues. The DNA of the CDR3 is TGCGCCAGCAGCCAAGATCACCCAGGGGCTAGCAATCAGCCCCAGCATTTT. Protein product: CASSQDHPGASNQPQHF.

The chain links TRBV2 to TRBJ1-4, with a tentative D call TRBD1 (6 bases). Trimming took 2 bases from V and 5 from J, leaving 18 bases between them. The CDR3 covers 17 residues. Germline CDR1 SNHLY, CDR2 FYNNEI. This chain's CDR3 is CASSETTTGSVNEKLFF. In DNA, the CDR3 is TGTGCCAGCAGTGAAACGACAACAGGGTCCGTAAATGAAAAACTGTTTTTT.

This chain's CDR3 is CASSQERGGQETQYF. The CDR3 DNA is TGCGCCAGCAGCCAAGAGCGGGGGGGCCAAGAGACCCAGTACTTC. The gene calls are TRBV4-3 and TRBJ2-5, with 9 bases identical to TRBD2. Germline V gene lookup returns CDR1 LGHNA and CDR2 YSLEER. The CDR3 is 15 amino acids. The V and J ends lost 0 bases and 1 base, in that order; junction bases with no gene match: 0.

The rearrangement joins TRBV5-5 to TRBJ1-1; the D gene is possibly TRBD1 (5 bases). Per the germline V gene, CDR1 is SGHKS and CDR2 is YYEKEE (reference sequence). CDR3 length equals 13 residues. The V gene lost 9 bases and the J gene lost 5 bases, with 17 bases spanning the gap. This chain's CDR3 is CATLAGGGTEAFF. DNA for the CDR3: TGTGCCACCCTAGCGGGGGGAGGGACTGAAGCTTTCTTT. The complete variable domain, with remaining parts taken from reference TRBV5-5 and TRBJ1-1, reads DAGVTQSPTHLIKTRGQQVTLRCSPISGHKSVSWYQQVLGQGPQFIFQYYEKEERGRGNFPDRFSARQFPNYSSELNVNALLLGDSALYLCATLAGGGTEAFFGQGTRLTVV.

The chain has TRBV6-4 and TRBJ2-1, with a possible D match to TRBD2 (6 bases). The CDR3 has 15 amino acids. Germline V gives CDR1 MRHNA, CDR2 SNTAGT. Between the trimmed V and J ends, which lost 5 bases and 6 bases, there was a span of 17 bases. This CDR3 is CASSFASGEANEQFF. DNA of the CDR3: TGTGCCAGCAGTTTCGCCTCGGGAGAGGCCAATGAGCAGTTCTTC.

The chain joins TRBV5-1 to TRBJ2-6; D is uncertain. V shed 5 bases and J shed 0 bases, with 12 bases lying between them. The CDR3 has 16 amino acids. CDR1 is SGHRS and CDR2 is YFSETQ in the germline V gene. Here the CDR3 DNA reads TGCGCCAGCAGAACCTCTCCGAGCTCTGGGGCCAACGTCCTGACTTTC. This encodes CASRTSPSSGANVLTF.

V gene TRBV4-2 combines with J gene TRBJ2-1; a weak D match, TRBD1 (5 bases). Looked up from germline, CDR1 is LGHNA and CDR2 is YNFKEQ. The CDR3 extends over 15 amino acids. Trimming shortened V by 0 bases and J by 7 bases, and 13 bases separated the two germline ends. The DNA for the CDR3 is TGTGCCAGCAGCCAAGATGTAAGGACACTTAATGAGCAGTTCTTC. Translation gives CASSQDVRTLNEQFF.